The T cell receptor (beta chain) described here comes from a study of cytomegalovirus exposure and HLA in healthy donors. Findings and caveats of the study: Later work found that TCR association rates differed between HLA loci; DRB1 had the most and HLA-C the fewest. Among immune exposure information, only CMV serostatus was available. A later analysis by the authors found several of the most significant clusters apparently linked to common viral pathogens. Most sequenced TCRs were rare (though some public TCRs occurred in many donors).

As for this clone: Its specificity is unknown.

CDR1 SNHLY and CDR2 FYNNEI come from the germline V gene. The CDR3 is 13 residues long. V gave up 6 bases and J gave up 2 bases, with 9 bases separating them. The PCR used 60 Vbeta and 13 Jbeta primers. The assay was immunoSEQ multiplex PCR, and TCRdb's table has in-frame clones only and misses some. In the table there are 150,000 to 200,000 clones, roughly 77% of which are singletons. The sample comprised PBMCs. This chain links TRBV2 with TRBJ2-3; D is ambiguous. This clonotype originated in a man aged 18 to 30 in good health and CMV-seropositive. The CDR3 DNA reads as TGTGCCAGCAGGCTCCGGGTCACAGATACGCAGTATTTT. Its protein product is CASRLRVTDTQYF.